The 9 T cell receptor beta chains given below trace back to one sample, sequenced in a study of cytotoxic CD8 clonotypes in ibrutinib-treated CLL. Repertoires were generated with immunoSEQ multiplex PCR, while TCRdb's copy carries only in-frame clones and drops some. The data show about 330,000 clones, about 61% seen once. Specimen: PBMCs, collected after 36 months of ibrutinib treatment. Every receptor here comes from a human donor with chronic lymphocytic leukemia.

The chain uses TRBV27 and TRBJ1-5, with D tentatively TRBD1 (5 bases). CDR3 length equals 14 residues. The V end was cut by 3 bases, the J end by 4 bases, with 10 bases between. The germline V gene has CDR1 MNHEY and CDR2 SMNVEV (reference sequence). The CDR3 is CASSFRGENQPQHF. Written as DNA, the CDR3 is TGTGCCAGCAGTTTTCGAGGGGAGAATCAGCCCCAGCATTTT.

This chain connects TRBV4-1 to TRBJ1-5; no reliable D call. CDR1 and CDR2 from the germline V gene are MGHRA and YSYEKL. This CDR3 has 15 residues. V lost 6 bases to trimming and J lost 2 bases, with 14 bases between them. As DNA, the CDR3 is TGCGCCAGCAGTAATGGGCTCTATCGCAATCAGCCCCAGCATTTT. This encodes CASSNGLYRNQPQHF.

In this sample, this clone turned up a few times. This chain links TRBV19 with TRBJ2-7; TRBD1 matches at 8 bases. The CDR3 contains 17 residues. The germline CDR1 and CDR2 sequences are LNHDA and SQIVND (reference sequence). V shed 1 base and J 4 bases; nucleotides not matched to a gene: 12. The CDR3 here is CASSIARRTGTPYEQYF. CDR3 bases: TGTGCCAGTAGTATAGCTCGACGGACAGGGACCCCGTACGAGCAGTACTTC.

The CDR3 DNA reads TGTGCCAGCTCACCAAGGGGTTCTAGCACAGATACGCAGTATTTT. It encodes CASSPRGSSTDTQYF. The chain carries TRBV18 and TRBJ2-3; perhaps TRBD1 as D (5 bases). Germline V gene lookup returns CDR1 KGHSH and CDR2 LQKENI. V dropped 2 bases and J dropped 0 bases, with 9 bases sitting between them. The CDR3 extends over 15 amino acids.

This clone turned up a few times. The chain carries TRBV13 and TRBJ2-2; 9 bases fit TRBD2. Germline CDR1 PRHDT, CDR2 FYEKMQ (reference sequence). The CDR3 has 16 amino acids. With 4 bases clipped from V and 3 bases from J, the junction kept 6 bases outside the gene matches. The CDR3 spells CASSSIAGVDTGELFF. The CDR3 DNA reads TGTGCCAGCAGCTCCATAGCGGGAGTGGACACCGGGGAGCTGTTTTTT.

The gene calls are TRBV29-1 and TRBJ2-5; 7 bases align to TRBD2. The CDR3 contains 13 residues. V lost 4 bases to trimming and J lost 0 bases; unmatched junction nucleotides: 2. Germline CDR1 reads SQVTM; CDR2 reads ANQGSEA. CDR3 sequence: CSVVAGNQETQYF. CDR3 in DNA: TGCAGCGTTGTAGCGGGTAACCAAGAGACCCAGTACTTC.

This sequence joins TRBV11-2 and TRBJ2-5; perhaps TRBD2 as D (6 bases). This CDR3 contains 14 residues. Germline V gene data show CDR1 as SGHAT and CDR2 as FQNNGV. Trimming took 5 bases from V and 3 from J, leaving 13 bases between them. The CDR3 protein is CASSTPRGKETQYF. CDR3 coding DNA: TGTGCCAGCAGCACCCCACGGGGGAAAGAGACCCAGTACTTC. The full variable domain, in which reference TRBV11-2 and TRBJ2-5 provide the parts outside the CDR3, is EAGVAQSPRYKIIEKRQSVAFWCNPISGHATLYWYQQILGQGPKLLIQFQNNGVVDDSQLPKDRFSAERLKGVDSTLKIQPAKLEDSAVYLCASSTPRGKETQYFGPGTRLLVL.

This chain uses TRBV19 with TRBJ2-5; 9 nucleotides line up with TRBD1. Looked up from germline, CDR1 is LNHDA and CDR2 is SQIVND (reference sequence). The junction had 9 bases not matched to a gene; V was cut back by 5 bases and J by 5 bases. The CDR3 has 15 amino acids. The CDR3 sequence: CASSLRDRARETQYF. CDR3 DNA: TGTGCCAGTAGTCTCCGGGACAGGGCCCGGGAGACCCAGTACTTC.

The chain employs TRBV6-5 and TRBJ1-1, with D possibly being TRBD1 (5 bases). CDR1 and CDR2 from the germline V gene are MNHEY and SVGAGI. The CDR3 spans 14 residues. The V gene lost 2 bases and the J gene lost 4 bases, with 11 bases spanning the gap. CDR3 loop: CASSYMGGATEAFF. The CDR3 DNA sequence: TGTGCCAGCAGTTACATGGGTGGGGCCACTGAAGCTTTCTTT.